This TCR beta chain was sequenced during a study of T cells in Graves' hyperthyroidism and ophthalmopathy. Study-level information: Initial diagnosis, before any treatment, was when peripheral blood was collected.

Germline V gene sequence: CDR1 DFQATT, CDR2 SNEGSKA (reference sequence). Trimming removed 1 base at V and 3 bases at J, with 18 bases between. The CDR3 has 16 amino acids. Study-wide results and caveats: A model built on 13 V-J features separated ophthalmopathy from stable hyperthyroidism.

TCR beta CDR3 sequences were amplified from RNA transcripts. A first-round RT-PCR of the TCR CDR3 used the HTBI primer set. TCRdb reprocessed the multiplex PCR reads with MiXCR, giving one entry per CDR3 protein. The table records about 840,000 distinct CDR3 sequences, around 38% of them present only once. Note on this clonotype: Its antigen is currently unknown.

The specimen was blood. This sequence originates from a man aged 18 to 29 with Graves' hyperthyroidism. V and J are TRBV20-1 and TRBJ1-1, with D perhaps matching TRBD1 (6 bases). The CDR3: CSARAVTGGLDTEAFF. In DNA, the CDR3 is TGCAGTGCTAGAGCCGTGACAGGCGGTCTGGACACTGAAGCTTTCTTT.